Presented here are 30 T cell receptor beta chains from one specimen sequenced in a study of T cell clonality in common variable immunodeficiency. TCRdb's copy holds only in-frame clones and misses some; the assay was immunoSEQ multiplex PCR. The sample was found to contain tens of thousands of clones, and every one recurs. Sequencing was carried out using peripheral blood mononuclear cells. The receptors originated from a person aged 18 to 75 in good health.

This clone was detected only a few times. The read ends 3 residues shy of where the CDR3 ends; the end is completed using the germline J gene. The chain links TRBV19 to TRBJ1-1, with D uncertain. Germline V gene data show CDR1 as LNHDA and CDR2 as SQIVND (reference sequence). With 7 bases removed from V and 0 bases from J, the gap between germline ends came to 18 bases. The CDR3 contains 16 residues. The CDR3: CASTDHGQIMNTEAFF. The part of the CDR3 DNA that was read is TGTGCCAGTACGGATCATGGGCAGATTATGAACACTGAA. Filled out from reference TRBV19 and TRBJ1-1, the complete variable domain reads DGGITQSPKYLFRKEGQNVTLSCEQNLNHDAMYWYRQDPGQGLRLIYYSQIVNDFQKGDIAEGYSVSREKKESFPLTVTSAQKNPTAFYLCASTDHGQIMNTEAFFGQGTRLTVV.

This clone occurred many times. The CDR3 end is not reached by the read, which stops 3 residues before it; the germline J gene fills it in. The rearrangement joins TRBV7-9 to TRBJ2-2; 7 bases match TRBD2. The CDR3 extends over 15 amino acids. Unmatched junction bases numbered 4, after V lost 3 bases and J lost 3 bases. Looked up from germline, CDR1 is SEHNR and CDR2 is FQNEAQ (reference sequence). Here the CDR3 reads CASSLGDYDTGELFF. Partial CDR3 DNA: TGTGCCAGCAGCTTGGGGGACTATGACACCGGGGAG.

This clone was picked up many times. The missing CDR3 end, 3 residues past where the read stops, is filled in from the germline J gene. The genes are TRBV5-1 and TRBJ1-1; 9 positions agree with TRBD1. Germline-derived CDR1 and CDR2 are SGHRS and YFSETQ. The ends lost 3 bases at V and 4 bases at J; junction bases unmatched: 4. The CDR3 has 14 amino acids. CDR3 DNA (partial): TGCGCCAGCAGCTCACGGGACAGGGTCACTGAA. Its protein is CASSSRDRVTE. The CDR3, in full, reads CASSSRDRVTEAFF. Filled out from reference TRBV5-1 and TRBJ1-1, the complete variable domain reads KAGVTQTPRYLIKTRGQQVTLSCSPISGHRSVSWYQQTPGQGLQFLFEYFSETQRNKGNFPGRFSGRQFSNSRSEMNVSTLELGDSALYLCASSSRDRVTEAFFGQGTRLTVV.

The covered CDR3 bases are TGCAGTGCTCCACCCGGGACAGGGAACTACAATGAC. It translates to CSAPPGTGNYND. The CDR3 as a whole reads CSAPPGTGNYNDYTF. The chain carries TRBV20-1 and TRBJ1-2, with 9 bases lining up with TRBD1. The read finishes 3 residues shy of the CDR3 end, and the germline J gene is used to complete it. The CDR3 length is 15 residues. Looked up from germline, CDR1 is DFQATT and CDR2 is SNEGSKA (reference sequence).

This clone was counted ten times or more. The read comes to an end 3 residues before the CDR3 does, leaving the germline J gene to fill in the end. The J gene is TRBJ2-2, the V gene TRBV5-4; D is undetermined. The CDR3 loop spans 14 amino acids. The V and J ends lost 4 bases and 5 bases respectively, with 12 bases between them. Germline CDR1 reads SGHNT; CDR2 reads YYREEE (reference sequence). The covered CDR3 bases are TGTGCCAGCAGCCGATCGAGCGCTACCGGGGAG. It codes for CASSRSSATGE. The CDR3, in full, reads CASSRSSATGELFF.

For this clone: The read finishes 3 residues shy of the CDR3 end, and the germline J gene is used to complete it. This chain uses TRBV6-4 with TRBJ2-3, with D possibly being TRBD2 (7 bases). Trimming left V 4 bases short and J 4 bases short, with 21 bases between. The CDR3 is 17 amino acids. Germline assignment: CDR1 MRHNA and CDR2 SNTAGT. Incomplete CDR3 DNA: TGTGCCAGCAGTGCCTCGAGGGGGGGGAGAGGGGCAGATACG. Translation: CASSASRGGRGADT. The entire CDR3 reads CASSASRGGRGADTQYF.

This clone was observed many times. The CDR3 DNA, read in part, is TGCAGTGGGGGTCAGGGGACCCTCCAAGAGACG. It translates to CSGGQGTLQET. The whole CDR3 sequence is CSGGQGTLQETQYF. This chain joins TRBV20-1 and TRBJ2-3, with TRBD1 as a possible D gene (6 bases). The CDR3 extends 3 residues past the end of the read, so its final part is completed from the germline J gene. Germline V CDR1 and CDR2: DFQATT, SNEGSKA (reference sequence). The CDR3 length is 14 residues.

This clone was counted many times. The read terminates 3 residues before the CDR3 end, so the remaining end is supplied by the germline J gene. At the DNA level, this CDR3 is encoded by other sequences in the same sample as well. V is TRBV7-9 and J is TRBJ1-2; D remains unclear. The CDR3 extends over 13 amino acids. V lost 1 base to trimming and J lost 2 bases, with 5 bases between them. Germline CDR1 is SEHNR and CDR2 is FQNEAQ (reference sequence). CDR3 sequence: CASSLGQNYGYTF. The part of the CDR3 DNA that was read is TGTGCCAGCAGCTTAGGCCAGAACTATGGC.

This clone appeared many times. The CDR3 is cut off 3 residues early in the read; its end comes from the germline J gene. The rearrangement uses TRBV9 and TRBJ1-1; tentative D call: TRBD1 (5 bases). The CDR3 totals 13 residues. CDR1 and CDR2 from the germline V gene are SGDLS and YYNGEE. V was shortened by 6 bases and J by 4 bases, with 13 bases between the two germline ends. This chain's CDR3 is CASMSREGTEAFF. The CDR3 DNA, read in part, is TGTGCCAGCATGAGCAGGGAGGGCACTGAA.

This clone was counted many times. This CDR3 reads CSALSGSVGNIQYF. CDR3 DNA (partial): TGCAGTGCCCTCAGCGGGAGCGTGGGAAACATT. The chain carries TRBV20-1 and TRBJ2-4; 8 nucleotides align to TRBD2. From the germline J gene comes the end of the CDR3, since the read stops 3 residues before it. Germline-derived CDR1 and CDR2 are DFQATT and SNEGSKA (reference sequence). This CDR3 spans 14 amino acids. The V and J ends lost 6 bases and 6 bases, in that order; junction bases with no gene match: 10.

This clone was observed at least ten times. The read halts 3 residues ahead of the CDR3 end, with the missing end drawn from the germline J gene. The genes are TRBV18 and TRBJ1-5; 7 positions match TRBD1. The V and J ends lost 6 bases and 4 bases, in that order; junction bases with no gene match: 6. The CDR3 is 14 amino acids. CDR1 and CDR2 from the germline V gene are KGHSH and LQKENI. The CDR3 DNA, read in part, is TGTGCCAGCTCCCTAGGACAGGTAAATCAGCCC. Protein product: CASSLGQVNQP. The full CDR3 protein is CASSLGQVNQPQHF.

This clone was found many times. The CDR3 sequence: CASSVQGTNEKLFF. The sequenced part of the CDR3 DNA is TGTGCCAGCAGTGTACAGGGGACTAATGAAAAA. The V call is TRBV2, the J call TRBJ1-4; 7 bases agree with TRBD1. The CDR3 extends 3 residues past the end of the read, so its final part is completed from the germline J gene. V was pared by 4 bases and J by 2 bases, with 1 base of the junction left unmatched. CDR3 length equals 14 residues. Germline-derived CDR1 and CDR2 are SNHLY and FYNNEI.

This clone was detected many times. With the read ending 3 residues before the CDR3 end, the germline J gene is used to fill in that end. This sample also contains other DNA sequences that code for the same CDR3. The chain joins TRBV20-1 to TRBJ2-7, with 9 bases identical to TRBD2. Germline loops: CDR1 DFQATT, CDR2 SNEGSKA (reference sequence). The V gene end was trimmed by 2 bases and the J gene end by 0 bases; junction bases not matched to a gene: 2. The CDR3 length is 14 residues. The part of the CDR3 DNA that was read is TGCAGTGCTAGACCGACTAGCGGCTCCTACGAG. Protein sequence: CSARPTSGSYE. The entire CDR3 sequence reads CSARPTSGSYEQYF.

This clone was observed many times. From the germline J gene comes the end of the CDR3, since the read stops 3 residues before it. This chain links TRBV19 with TRBJ1-5; 9 bases align to TRBD1. CDR1 is LNHDA and CDR2 is SQIVND in the germline V gene (reference sequence). V lost 9 bases, J lost 7 bases, and 10 bases stayed unmatched. The CDR3 covers 14 residues. The covered CDR3 bases are TGTGCCAGCACCACCCGGGACAGGGAACAGCCC. Protein product: CASTTRDREQP. The entire CDR3 protein is CASTTRDREQPQHF.

This clone was observed at least ten times. The read terminates 3 residues ahead of where the CDR3 ends, so the germline J gene completes it. The chain employs TRBV18 and TRBJ1-3; 7 nucleotides line up with TRBD1. Germline loops: CDR1 KGHSH, CDR2 LQKENI. The CDR3 has 14 residues. V gave up 3 bases and J gave up 3 bases; unmatched junction bases: 2. The CDR3 bases that were read are TGTGCCAGCTCACCGGGACAGTATGGAAACACC. This codes for CASSPGQYGNT. The whole CDR3 is CASSPGQYGNTIYF.

This clone turned up a few times. The CDR3 end falls 3 residues outside the read, so it is completed with the germline J gene. This chain uses TRBV5-1 with TRBJ1-1; 8 nucleotides align to TRBD1. The length of the CDR3 is 16 residues. Germline V lookup: CDR1 SGHRS, CDR2 YFSETQ. Unmatched junction bases numbered 9, after V lost 4 bases and J lost 1 base. The part of the CDR3 DNA that was read is TGCGCCAGCAGCGCTAACTCCGGGACAGGGAACACTGAA. Amino acid sequence: CASSANSGTGNTE. The complete CDR3 sequence is CASSANSGTGNTEAFF.

This clone has a handful of counts. One junction end does not reproduce the germline sequence, and a read error may be involved. The read finishes 3 residues shy of the CDR3 end, and the germline J gene is used to complete it. The gene calls are TRBV7-9 and TRBJ2-3, with 9 bases matching TRBD2. Germline V gene lookup returns CDR1 SEHNR and CDR2 FQNEAQ (reference sequence). This CDR3 region has 14 residues. CDR3 bases read: TGTTCCAGCAGCTTCCTAGCGGGAAGCGAGACG. It codes for CSSSFLAGSET. The full CDR3 reads CSSSFLAGSETQYF.

This clone is medium-sized (0.01 to 0.1%) by share. The read terminates 3 residues ahead of where the CDR3 ends, so the germline J gene completes it. The chain joins TRBV2 to TRBJ2-2, with TRBD2 identical over 8 bases. Germline loops: CDR1 SNHLY, CDR2 FYNNEI. The CDR3 spans 14 residues. The V and J ends lost 6 bases and 7 bases, in that order; junction bases with no gene match: 7. The CDR3 bases that were read are TGTGCCAGCAGCCCGAGCGGGAGTGGCGGGGAG. It specifies CASSPSGSGGE. The whole CDR3 sequence is CASSPSGSGGELFF.

This clone was seen ten or more times. The read terminates 3 residues before the CDR3 end, so the remaining end is supplied by the germline J gene. The chain uses TRBV19 and TRBJ1-5, with no clear D. V was trimmed by 6 bases and J by 3 bases, leaving 6 bases between them. The CDR3 runs 12 residues. Looked up from germline, CDR1 is LNHDA and CDR2 is SQIVND (reference sequence). The CDR3 sequence is CASRAVNQPQHF. The CDR3 DNA, read in part, is TGTGCCAGTAGGGCAGTCAATCAGCCC.

This clone was recorded at least ten times. The CDR3 end falls 3 residues outside the read, so it is completed with the germline J gene. V is TRBV7-2 and J is TRBJ2-5; 12 bases map to TRBD2. CDR3 length: 17 residues. Germline CDR1 is SGHTA and CDR2 is FQGNSA. J was trimmed by 5 bases and V by 0 bases; bases with no gene match: 7. The CDR3 sequence is CASSLAPSGRGGETQYF. The sequenced CDR3 bases are TGTGCCAGCAGCTTAGCGCCTAGCGGGAGGGGTGGGGAGACC.

There are many counts of this clone. The observed sequence ends 3 residues before the CDR3 terminus, with the missing tail filled in from the germline J gene. The chain recombines TRBV7-9 with TRBJ2-1, with D possibly being TRBD2 (5 bases). The CDR3 is made up of 13 amino acids. V was pared by 5 bases and J by 6 bases, with 11 bases between. Looked up from germline, CDR1 is SEHNR and CDR2 is FQNEAQ (reference sequence). The CDR3 reads CASSPGLLNEQFF. The CDR3 bases that were read are TGTGCCAGCAGCCCTGGACTTCTCAATGAG.

A word on this clone: The read is 3 residues too short to cover the CDR3 end, so that end is filled in from the germline J gene. The chain has TRBV2 and TRBJ2-5, with TRBD2 identical over 8 bases. The germline V gene encodes CDR1 SNHLY and CDR2 FYNNEI. The CDR3 contains 15 residues. V lost 6 bases and J lost 4; bases outside the gene matches: 10. CDR3 amino acids: CASRKAGAWGETQYF. Partial CDR3 DNA: TGTGCCAGCAGGAAAGCGGGAGCATGGGGAGAGACC.

This clone was counted ten times or more. From the germline J gene comes the end of the CDR3, since the read stops 3 residues before it. This chain uses TRBV6-1 with TRBJ2-7; the D gene is possibly TRBD2 (6 bases). The CDR3 extends over 13 amino acids. CDR1 MNHNS and CDR2 SASEGT come from the germline V gene. V lost 2 bases and J 6 bases, leaving 11 bases between the germline ends. The CDR3 here is CASSEFQGGEQYF. The CDR3 bases that were read are TGTGCCAGCAGTGAATTCCAGGGAGGCGAG.

This clone was observed many times. The read terminates 3 residues ahead of where the CDR3 ends, so the germline J gene completes it. The chain recombines TRBV4-1 with TRBJ2-5; the D gene is possibly TRBD2 (6 bases). Trimming shortened V by 2 bases and J by 5 bases, and 18 bases separated the two germline ends. This CDR3 has 16 amino acids. The germline V gene has CDR1 MGHRA and CDR2 YSYEKL. The covered CDR3 bases are TGCGCCAGCAGCCAACGCGGGTCCACGCGGGGCGAGACC. It codes for CASSQRGSTRGET. The whole CDR3 protein is CASSQRGSTRGETQYF.

This clone was picked up many times. The read ends 3 residues early relative to the CDR3; the germline J gene fills the gap. J is TRBJ2-3 and V is TRBV7-9; 8 bases line up with TRBD1. The germline gives CDR1 SEHNR, CDR2 FQNEAQ (reference sequence). The CDR3 has 14 amino acids. Germline trimming cut 3 bases from V and 5 bases from J; bases unmatched to any gene: 4. The CDR3 loop reads CASSFYRGIDTQYF. CDR3 DNA (partial): TGTGCCAGCAGCTTTTACAGGGGGATAGATACG.

This clone showed up many times. The read finishes 3 residues shy of the CDR3 end, and the germline J gene is used to complete it. The chain combines TRBV30 with TRBJ1-1; no reliable D call. Germline lookup yields CDR1 GTSNPN and CDR2 SVGIG (reference sequence). The CDR3 extends over 13 amino acids. The V end lost 1 base, the J end lost 1 base, and 7 bases lay between the germline ends. The covered CDR3 bases are TGTGCCTGGAGTGCCCTACGGAACACTGAA. This sequence encodes CAWSALRNTE. The entire CDR3 protein reads CAWSALRNTEAFF.

This clone was picked up many times. The CDR3 is cut off 3 residues early in the read; its end comes from the germline J gene. The chain links TRBV7-6 to TRBJ2-3; 9 bases are a match to TRBD1. Germline loops: CDR1 SGHVS, CDR2 FNYEAQ. The CDR3 loop spans 15 amino acids. The sequenced CDR3 bases are TGTGCCAGCAGCTTAGTGGGACAGGGCAAGGAGACG. Translated: CASSLVGQGKET. The entire CDR3 is CASSLVGQGKETQYF.

This clone was counted a few times. The sequence runs out 3 residues before the end of the CDR3; the remainder is reconstructed from the germline J gene. The chain carries TRBV19 and TRBJ1-2; 7 bases fit TRBD1. CDR3 length: 15 residues. Looked up from germline, CDR1 is LNHDA and CDR2 is SQIVND (reference sequence). CDR3 sequence: CASSIWTSGTDTYTF. CDR3 bases read: TGTGCCAGTAGTATCTGGACTAGCGGGACAGATACC.

This clone was seen many times. The observed sequence ends 3 residues before the CDR3 terminus, with the missing tail filled in from the germline J gene. The gene calls are TRBV19 and TRBJ2-5, with 8 bases that match TRBD2. Germline V gene data show CDR1 as LNHDA and CDR2 as SQIVND (reference sequence). CDR3 length: 12 residues. V trimming: 9 bases; J trimming: 3 bases; junction bases outside the gene matches: 3. The DNA read from the CDR3 is TGTGCCAGACCGGGGGGGGAAGAGACC. This codes for CARPGGEET. The full CDR3 protein reads CARPGGEETQYF.

This clone showed up many times. The CDR3 end falls 3 residues outside the read, so it is completed with the germline J gene. This sample also contains other DNA sequences that code for the same CDR3. V and J are TRBV7-3 and TRBJ1-3; D possibly corresponds to TRBD1 (6 bases). The germline gives CDR1 SGHTA, CDR2 FQGTGA. The V and J ends lost 5 bases and 8 bases respectively, with 10 bases between them. This CDR3 has 12 residues. CDR3 DNA (partial): TGTGCCAGCAGCCCCAGGGGTCACACC. Protein product: CASSPRGHT. The CDR3 in its entirety is CASSPRGHTIYF.